The sequence of this T cell receptor beta chain was determined in a study of shared clonotypes between healthy human individuals (dated by TCRdb to the early 2020s). In the study overall: The cohort comprised a couple of women and three men aged 18 to 49 years. Leukapheresis yielded between about 0.85 and 10 billion PBMCs per donor. For each donor, three plates each were used for CD4 naive and CD4 memory, two plates were used for CD8 naive, and one plate was used for CD8 memory. To estimate repertoire size and how much clonotype sharing occurs between individuals, the study deeply sequenced the blood TCR repertoires of about 5 healthy adults. Libraries were prepared and TCR repertoires were sequenced by different laboratories using diverse techniques, in order to increase sequencing depth and limit assay-specific biases. Overall study results and their limits: Because the study included a small number of donors, the genetic and exposure-history diversity represented was limited. Sampling was restricted to blood, and TCR repertoires in tissues likely differ from the TCR repertoires found in blood. When several donors were compared, the shared fraction of clonotypes was about 5.4% for naive CD4, 3.5% to 4% for naive CD8, 2.3% for memory CD4, and less than 0.45% for memory CD8. Larger estimated clonotype richness was generally found for naive subsets than for memory subsets. Higher generation probabilities were observed for clonotypes shared by all four sorted-subset donors than for non-shared clonotypes. Even with the large sequencing depth, rarefaction of the sorted-subset datasets indicated that sequencing was incomplete. Pairwise subsampling indicated that sequencing depth was expected to affect the degree of clonotype sharing among donors.

TCR CDR3 regions were amplified from genomic DNA by multiplex PCR using the deep immunoSEQ assay. Extracted genomic DNA from each cell subset was spread evenly across all wells of several immunoSEQ 96-well plates, with each plate serving as a replicate. For sorted subsets, around 0.2 ug genomic DNA, equal to 30,000 to 35,000 T cell genomes, was loaded into each replicate PCR. Purified libraries were quantified with a Qubit 3.0 fluorometer, sized on a Bioanalyzer 2100, and re-quantified with the KAPA Library Quantification kit. Each immunoSEQ 96-well plate was sequenced on its own single-read 150-cycle Illumina NextSeq 550 flow cell. The study's own analysis went as follows. The immunoSEQ output contained only junctional sequences without quality scores, so filtering could not match that applied to full-length reads. To assign V/J genes and CDR3, sequences were annotated using PyIR, a Python wrapper for IgBLAST v1.9, with IMGT germline references. Any read was removed if the V/J assignment was weak (E-value above 1e-6), the CDR3 was missing, or the read contained stop codons, out-of-frame junctions, or ambiguous translated residues. A V3J clonotype was defined by an identical inferred V gene, J gene, and CDR3 amino acid sequence. Percentage overlap between repertoires was calculated by dividing the number of shared unique clonotypes by the size of the smaller repertoire. Richness of each repertoire was evaluated using RTK rarefaction, the Chao1 estimator, and Recon v2.1 estimates of unobserved clonotypes. Generation probabilities for all TCRbeta clonotypes obtained by the gDNA method from a few donors were computed using OLGA. Not all clones reach the TCRdb copy of this immuneACCESS table, which keeps in-frame sequences only. Checked studies attribute under half of the gap to unresolved V genes and leave the rest unexplained. V, J and clone size were drawn from that table, and D and trimming were deduced from the DNA. The sample table contains some 1 million clones; only one count was recorded for about 74% of them. Of the sample, approximately 1.5% is held by the ten largest clones.

Donors were healthy HIV-negative adults with no recently reported acute infections or vaccinations. Only Caucasian adults living in Nashville, Tennessee, USA were represented among the donors. CD4+ T cells were enriched by magnetic negative selection, after which naive cells were positively selected on CD45RA and the negative fraction was taken as the memory subset. Blood was obtained by leukapheresis, after which PBMCs were separated by Ficoll-Histopaque density gradient centrifugation and cryopreserved in liquid nitrogen vapor phase. Analytical flow cytometry was used to check the purity and quantity of each magnetically sorted T cell population. Genomic DNA was isolated from every sorted fraction and measured by UV absorbance on a Nanodrop 2000c. Worth noting for this clone: Which antigen it targets is not known. Qualities for individual bases were not recorded, and no much larger clone is one base off. The identical CDR3 is also encoded by other nucleotide sequences in the sample.

The cysteine opens and the phenylalanine closes a CDR3 of 13 amino acids. Only the CDR3 portion is preserved as DNA: 39 bases, with reading frame beginning at the first base. Trimming removed 7 bases from V and 5 bases from J; the gene matches leave 2 bases unexplained. CDR1 and CDR2 (ENHRY, SYGVKD) derive from the germline V gene. This sequence originates from a man between 18 and 35 years old in good health. The chain is made from TRBV10-3 and TRBJ1-5; 10 bases in between match TRBD1. The sample taken for sequencing was memory CD4+ T cells sorted from blood. The intended sense of this specimen's cell subset or site label: CD45RA-negative fraction. The sequenced DNA: TGTGCCATCAAAGGACAGGGGGATCAGCCCCAGCATTTT. The resulting protein is CAIKGQGDQPQHF.